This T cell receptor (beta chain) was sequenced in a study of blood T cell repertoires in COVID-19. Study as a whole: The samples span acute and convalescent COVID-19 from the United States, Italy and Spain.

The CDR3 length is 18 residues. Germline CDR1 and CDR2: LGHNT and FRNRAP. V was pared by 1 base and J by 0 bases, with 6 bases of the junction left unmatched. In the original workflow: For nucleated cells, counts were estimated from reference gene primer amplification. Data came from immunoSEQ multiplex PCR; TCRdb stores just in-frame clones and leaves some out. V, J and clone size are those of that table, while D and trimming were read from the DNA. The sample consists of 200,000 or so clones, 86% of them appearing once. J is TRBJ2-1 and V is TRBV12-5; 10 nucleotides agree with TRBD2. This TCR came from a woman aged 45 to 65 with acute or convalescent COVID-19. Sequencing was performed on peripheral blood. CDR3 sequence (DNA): TGTGCTAGTGGTTTGGGGACTAGCGGTTTGAGCTCCTACAATGAGCAGTTCTTC. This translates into CASGLGTSGLSSYNEQFF.